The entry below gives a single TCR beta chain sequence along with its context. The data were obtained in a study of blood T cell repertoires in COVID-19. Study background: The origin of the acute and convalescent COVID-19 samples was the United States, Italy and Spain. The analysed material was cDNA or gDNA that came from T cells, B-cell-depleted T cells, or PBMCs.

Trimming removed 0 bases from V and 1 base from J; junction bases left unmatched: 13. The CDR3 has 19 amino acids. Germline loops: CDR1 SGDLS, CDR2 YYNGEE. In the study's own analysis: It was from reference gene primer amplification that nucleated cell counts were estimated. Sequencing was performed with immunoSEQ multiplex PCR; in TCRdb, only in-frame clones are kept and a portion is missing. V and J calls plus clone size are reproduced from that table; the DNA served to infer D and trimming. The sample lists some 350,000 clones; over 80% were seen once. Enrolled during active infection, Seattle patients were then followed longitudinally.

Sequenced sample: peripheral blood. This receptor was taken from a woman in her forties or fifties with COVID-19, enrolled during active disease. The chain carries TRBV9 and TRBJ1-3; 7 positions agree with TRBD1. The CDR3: CASSVGISGRGQSGNTIYF. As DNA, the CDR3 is TGTGCCAGCAGCGTAGGTATCTCCGGGAGGGGGCAATCTGGAAACACCATATATTTT.